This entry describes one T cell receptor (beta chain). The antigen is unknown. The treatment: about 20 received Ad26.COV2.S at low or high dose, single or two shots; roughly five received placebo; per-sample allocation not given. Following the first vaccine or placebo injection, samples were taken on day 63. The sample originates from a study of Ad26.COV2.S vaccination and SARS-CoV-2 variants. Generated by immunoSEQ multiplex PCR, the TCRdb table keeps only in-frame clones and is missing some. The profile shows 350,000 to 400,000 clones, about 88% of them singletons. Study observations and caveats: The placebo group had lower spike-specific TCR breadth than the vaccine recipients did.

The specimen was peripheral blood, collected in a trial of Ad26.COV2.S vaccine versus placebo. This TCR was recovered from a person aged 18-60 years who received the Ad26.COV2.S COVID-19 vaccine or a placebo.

This CDR3 is CASSQVGAYEQYF. The CDR3 DNA reads TGCGCCAGCAGCCAGGTCGGCGCCTACGAGCAGTACTTC. The chain has TRBV4-1 and TRBJ2-7; D uncertain. V was cut by 3 bases and J by 2 bases, with 8 bases left in between. The CDR3 length is 13 residues. Germline values: CDR1 MGHRA, CDR2 YSYEKL.